The next 4 T cell receptor beta chains were all read from a single sample in a study of identical twins (TCRdb year 2016). Library preparation used 5' RACE. TCRdb lists the instrument as Illumina HiSeq 2000. Clones were called with MiXCR by TCRdb after fastp trimmed the public reads at Q25, and only in-frame beta chains were retained. Each CDR3 protein gets just one entry, which takes the most common genes and DNA from the rows behind it. The sample table contains hundreds of thousands of distinct CDR3 sequences; only one count was recorded for about 9.4% of them. The ten most abundant clones make up around 0.98% of the sample. This sample also belongs to another study, concerning yellow fever vaccine responses in identical twins.

The sample comprised PBMCs. The receptors shown here come from a woman between 18 and 29 years old in good health.

This clonotype came up a few times. CDR3 residues: CASSRTSGGQPSSYNEQFF. The CDR3 DNA reads as TGTGCCAGCAGCCGCACTAGCGGGGGACAACCGAGCTCCTACAATGAGCAGTTCTTC. V gene TRBV11-2 combines with J gene TRBJ2-1, with TRBD2 matching over 11 bases. V lost 5 bases and J lost 0; bases outside the gene matches: 12. CDR1 SGHAT and CDR2 FQNNGV come from the germline V gene. This CDR3 has 19 residues.

The chain links TRBV5-6 to TRBJ2-3; TRBD2 aligns across 10 bases. Germline trimming cut 2 bases from V and 7 bases from J; bases unmatched to any gene: 13. Germline-derived CDR1 and CDR2 are SGHDT and YYEEEE. This CDR3 contains 17 residues. The CDR3 nucleotides are TGTGCCAGCAGCTTCGAGCGGGGGGGTCGTGGTTGGAATACGCAGTATTTT. Translated, it gives CASSFERGGRGWNTQYF.

The chain links TRBV20-1 to TRBJ2-1; 11 bases map to TRBD2. With 0 bases clipped from V and 9 bases from J, the junction kept 10 bases outside the gene matches. The germline gives CDR1 DFQATT, CDR2 SNEGSKA (reference sequence). The CDR3 contains 16 residues. The CDR3 spells CSARDPRTSGSGEQFF. CDR3 nucleotide sequence: TGCAGTGCTAGAGACCCACGGACTAGCGGGTCGGGTGAGCAGTTCTTC.

This clonotype was detected a few times. The chain links TRBV7-9 to TRBJ1-5; possible D gene TRBD1, 5 bases. This CDR3 comprises 13 residues. The V and J ends lost 4 bases and 6 bases respectively, with 10 bases between them. Germline V gene lookup returns CDR1 SEHNR and CDR2 FQNEAQ (reference sequence). The CDR3 sequence is CASSSVGGQPQHF. Written as DNA, the CDR3 is TGTGCCAGCAGCTCAGTTGGGGGTCAGCCCCAGCATTTT.